The rows below give T cell receptor beta chains drawn from one sample of a study of blood T cell repertoires in COVID-19. Profiled with immunoSEQ multiplex PCR; TCRdb holds only in-frame clones, not every one. The sample has approximately 230,000 clones, around 85% seen once. Sequenced sample: peripheral blood. These receptors came from an elderly man with acute or convalescent COVID-19. CDR3s leave out the opening cysteine and the closing phenylalanine or tryptophan. D genes are given only for firm matches. The listing skips clone size in some rows; elsewhere it reads once, few, many or a size class.

J gene: TRBJ1-5; D gene: TRBD1; V gene: TRBV6-5; clone size: NA; CDR3 protein: ASRGTADSNQPQH
J gene: TRBJ2-2; D gene: TRBD2; V gene: TRBV20-1; clone size: NA; CDR3 protein: SASGELAGVYGTGELF
J gene: TRBJ2-1; D gene: NA; V gene: TRBV7-2; clone size: NA; CDR3 protein: ASSLARSRGDEQF
J gene: TRBJ1-6; D gene: NA; V gene: TRBV6-5; clone size: NA; CDR3 protein: ASRPPQGIGSPLH
J gene: TRBJ2-1; D gene: NA; V gene: TRBV4-2; clone size: NA; CDR3 protein: ASSQDTDEQF
J gene: TRBJ1-3; D gene: TRBD1; V gene: TRBV18; clone size: NA; CDR3 protein: ASSPIQGANGNTIY
J gene: TRBJ1-5; D gene: NA; V gene: TRBV28; clone size: NA; CDR3 protein: ASSWYPGGNQPQH
J gene: TRBJ2-7; D gene: TRBD1; V gene: TRBV28; clone size: NA; CDR3 protein: ASRDRVAEQY
J gene: TRBJ1-5; D gene: NA; V gene: TRBV2; clone size: few; CDR3 protein: ASGPDRRSQPQH
J gene: TRBJ2-6; D gene: NA; V gene: TRBV18; clone size: NA; CDR3 protein: ASSPRQGGSGANVLT
J gene: TRBJ1-2; D gene: TRBD1; V gene: TRBV18; clone size: NA; CDR3 protein: ASSPGQGARYGYT
J gene: TRBJ2-7; D gene: NA; V gene: TRBV6-5; clone size: NA; CDR3 protein: ASRKQGPPTYEQY
J gene: TRBJ2-1; D gene: NA; V gene: TRBV7-9; clone size: NA; CDR3 protein: ASSSNQAEQF
J gene: TRBJ2-1; D gene: TRBD2; V gene: TRBV5-1; clone size: NA; CDR3 protein: ASSPIAGSYNEQF
J gene: TRBJ2-3; D gene: TRBD1; V gene: TRBV28; clone size: NA; CDR3 protein: ASKPFYRGRNTDTQY
J gene: TRBJ1-3; D gene: NA; V gene: TRBV21-1; clone size: NA; CDR3 protein: ASSKADRAGNTIY
J gene: TRBJ2-7; D gene: NA; V gene: TRBV11-2; clone size: once; CDR3 protein: ASSLAGSEQY
J gene: TRBJ1-1; D gene: NA; V gene: TRBV7-8; clone size: NA; CDR3 protein: ASSPLVRANTEAF
J gene: TRBJ2-7; D gene: NA; V gene: TRBV5-1; clone size: NA; CDR3 protein: ASSLAGSFSYEQY
J gene: TRBJ2-2; D gene: TRBD2; V gene: TRBV7-2; clone size: NA; CDR3 protein: ASSLAGLAGHTGELF
J gene: TRBJ2-1; D gene: TRBD1; V gene: TRBV24-1; clone size: NA; CDR3 protein: ATSGDRGLNEQF
J gene: TRBJ1-5; D gene: TRBD1; V gene: TRBV18; clone size: NA; CDR3 protein: ASSPSPPTGGKQPQH
J gene: TRBJ1-1; D gene: NA; V gene: TRBV6-2/TRBV6-3; clone size: NA; CDR3 protein: ASSLQWTEAF
J gene: TRBJ1-5; D gene: NA; V gene: TRBV10-3; clone size: few; CDR3 protein: AISESMFRGNQPQH
J gene: TRBJ2-7; D gene: NA; V gene: TRBV24-1; clone size: NA; CDR3 protein: ATSDGGLTYEQY
J gene: TRBJ2-7; D gene: NA; V gene: TRBV5-4; clone size: NA; CDR3 protein: ASSATRTDLKYEQY
J gene: TRBJ2-2; D gene: TRBD2; V gene: TRBV5-1; clone size: NA; CDR3 protein: ASSSTGLANTGELF
J gene: TRBJ2-4; D gene: TRBD1; V gene: TRBV6-6; clone size: once; CDR3 protein: ASSPRDRGRLAKNIQY
J gene: TRBJ1-6; D gene: NA; V gene: TRBV2; clone size: NA; CDR3 protein: ASRKDRGGNSPLH
J gene: TRBJ1-2; D gene: NA; V gene: TRBV5-1; clone size: NA; CDR3 protein: ASSWLGEEHYGYT
J gene: TRBJ1-2; D gene: TRBD1; V gene: TRBV3-1/TRBV3-2; clone size: NA; CDR3 protein: ASSQGSGAGGGYT
J gene: TRBJ2-4; D gene: TRBD1; V gene: TRBV19; clone size: NA; CDR3 protein: ASSVGQGIVAKNIQY
J gene: TRBJ1-2; D gene: TRBD1; V gene: TRBV25-1; clone size: NA; CDR3 protein: ASSENKAGGRDGYT
J gene: TRBJ1-4; D gene: NA; V gene: TRBV28; clone size: NA; CDR3 protein: ATQLRGEKLF
J gene: TRBJ1-6; D gene: NA; V gene: TRBV2; clone size: NA; CDR3 protein: ASSIGAGQSPLH
J gene: TRBJ1-2; D gene: NA; V gene: TRBV4-1; clone size: NA; CDR3 protein: ASSPPGEANYGYT
J gene: TRBJ1-4; D gene: NA; V gene: TRBV18; clone size: NA; CDR3 protein: ASSPREGVNEKLF
J gene: TRBJ2-6; D gene: TRBD1; V gene: TRBV7-3; clone size: NA; CDR3 protein: ASSPGGRPSGANVLT
J gene: TRBJ2-7; D gene: NA; V gene: TRBV19; clone size: NA; CDR3 protein: ASSIRQFYEQY